Included here is one TCR beta chain sequence, with context. Time point in this sample: time of PML onset. This specimen comes from a study of multiple sclerosis patients with progressive multifocal leukoencephalopathy. Profiling relied on immunoSEQ multiplex PCR, and the TCRdb table lists in-frame clones only, not all of them. The sample has 30,000 or so clones, over 75% seen once. This CDR3 region has 15 residues. Trimming left V 1 base short and J 0 bases short, with 7 bases between. Germline CDR1 and CDR2: SGHTA and FQGNSA. The source material was PBMCs, sampled from a patient treated with natalizumab. The chain is built from TRBV7-2 and TRBJ1-5; D is unresolved. This receptor was obtained from a human donor with progressive multifocal leukoencephalopathy. Here the CDR3 reads CASSLVKGSNQPQHF. The CDR3 DNA reads as TGTGCCAGCAGCTTAGTGAAGGGTAGCAATCAGCCCCAGCATTTT.